The entry below gives a single TCR beta chain sequence along with its context. The antigen remains unidentified. Time point noted: sample taken at primary tumor resection. Tumor, nontumor lung or frozen PBMC supplied whole RNA that was sequenced unsorted. Untreated early-stage non-small cell lung cancer patients, 55 to 85 in total, were the donors. This sample stems from a study of spatial heterogeneity in lung cancer. Looking at the study overall: Compared with alpha-chain sequences, beta-chain sequences were consistently detected in greater numbers. General study points: At tumor resection, ubiquitous expanded TCRs were detected in blood more often than later.

From the 5' RACE reads, TCRdb called clonotypes with MiXCR, one entry per CDR3 protein. Seen here are more than 65,000 distinct CDR3 sequences, roughly 12% observed once, and the top ten hold roughly 4.5%. This specimen was PBMCs, taken at surgery. The origin of this receptor is a male donor with early-stage non-small cell lung cancer.

The chain's CDR3 is CASSKSAGAEETQYF. The DNA of the CDR3 is TGTGCCAGTAGTAAATCGGCGGGGGCAGAAGAGACCCAGTACTTC. The rearrangement links TRBV19 to TRBJ2-5; tentatively, D is TRBD2 (7 bases). Trimming shortened V by 4 bases and J by 3 bases, and 15 bases separated the two germline ends. The germline V gene has CDR1 LNHDA and CDR2 SQIVND (reference sequence). The length of the CDR3 is 15 residues.